The TCR beta chain under discussion was sequenced for a study of beta chain features in type 1 diabetes (dated by TCRdb to 2016 to 2019). Concerning the study at large: Patients and healthy donors did not differ in mean age, gender distribution, total cell number or subset yield. Across all samples, almost 110 million sorted cells were examined, and cell number per subset correlated strongly with RNA yield. The study compared the TCRB repertoires of sorted circulating CD4+ T cell subsets in recently diagnosed type 1 diabetes patients with those in matched healthy donors. Regulatory and stem cell-like memory subsets were isolated from only 8 patients and roughly 8 healthy donors, whereas naive and central memory subsets came from all 30 or so donors. What the authors observed across the whole study: Because cDNA was sequenced instead of genomic DNA, activated cells with high expression could be over-represented, although the groups did not differ in activation or CD3 levels. PCR may preferentially amplify shorter templates, but because patient and control samples were amplified and corrected together, any resulting skew would affect both groups equally. At VDJ recombination sites, type 1 diabetes patients had fewer insertions and more deleted nucleotides, which implies abnormalities in thymic rearrangement. Only small numbers of individuals were included in the HLA sub-analyses, which left unresolved whether HLA type had any influence on TCRB rearrangement. Type 1 diabetes patients showed a moderate but significant shortening of TCRB CDR3 length in all four CD4+ subsets. Naive, central memory and regulatory TCRB repertoires appeared more similar among patients than among healthy donors.

All of the isolated RNA was reverse transcribed with the High Capacity cDNA Reverse Transcription Kit, so expressed TCRB transcripts were sequenced. Deep immunoSEQ sequencing was applied to naive, central memory and regulatory T cell samples, giving an average of roughly 3.5 million total reads per sample. Sorted cells were lysed in RLT buffer and RNA was extracted with DNase-treated RNeasy Micro or Mini kits, depending on cell number. Each cell subset was processed separately to prevent cross-contamination, with patient and healthy donor samples processed together. Using the immunoSEQ multiplex PCR, TCRB sequences were amplified from cDNA into 87-bp fragments spanning the CDR3 region. Sequencing of the amplicons was done on the Illumina HiSeq platform. In the original analysis: PCR bias was computationally corrected using synthetic template baselines, reads within Hamming distance 2 were collapsed, and singletons that could not be merged were discarded. By aligning reads against IMGT, V, D and J genes, CDR3 length, and insertions or deletions at six rearrangement sites were assigned. Within each subset, clonotype counts were normalized to sorted cell number, after which true diversity and Gini coefficients were computed with the tcR R package. Repertoire sharing was quantified using the overlap coefficient calculated on TCRB nucleotide sequences. Out-of-frame TCRB sequences from naive cells were analyzed as a proxy for the pre-selection repertoire. Entries here come from immuneACCESS through TCRdb and include only in-frame sequences with V and J called. Some clones fail to appear in such tables; in the studies checked, an unresolved V gene covers under half of the shortfall, and the cause of the remainder is unknown. Clone size and V and J calls were adopted from that table, with D and trimming inferred from the DNA. Recorded for this sample are around 310,000 clones; approximately 9.9% of them occurred a single time. The leading ten clones occupy about 0.015% of the sample.

Inclusive of the bounding cysteine and phenylalanine, the CDR3 is 14 residues long. The entry retains the CDR3 DNA only, 42 bases that are in frame from base 1. CDR1 and CDR2 were assigned from the germline V gene as SGHTA and FQGNSA. Germline trimming amounts to 6 bases on V and 4 bases on J, with 4 as the count of junction bases outside the gene matches. Each donor gave one peripheral blood draw, averaging roughly 0.11 L, which was collected into heparinised tubes. Naive, central memory, regulatory and stem cell-like memory CD4+ T cells were sorted on a BD FACSAria II using a panel including CD45RO, CCR7, CD25, CD127, CD95 and CD27. A purity above 95% was achieved for all sorted populations. Right away, PBMCs were isolated by Lymphoprep density gradient centrifugation and were stained directly, with no culture step. Samples were stained and sorted in pairs, with one healthy donor and one patient per experiment, so that batch effects were minimized.

This clone was found a few times. The antigen it recognizes is unknown. Per-nucleotide qualities are absent, and no much larger clonotype sits a single base away. Input material: naive CD4+ T cells from blood. Taken with the paper, the label for cell subset or site translates to: true naive CD4+ T cells. The rearrangement combines TRBV7-2 with TRBJ2-5, with 11 bases aligning to TRBD1. This receptor was taken from a woman aged 25 to 45 in good health. The CDR3 protein sequence reads: CASRTDRGRETQYF. The nucleotides are TGTGCCAGCAGAACGGACAGGGGGCGAGAGACCCAGTACTTC.